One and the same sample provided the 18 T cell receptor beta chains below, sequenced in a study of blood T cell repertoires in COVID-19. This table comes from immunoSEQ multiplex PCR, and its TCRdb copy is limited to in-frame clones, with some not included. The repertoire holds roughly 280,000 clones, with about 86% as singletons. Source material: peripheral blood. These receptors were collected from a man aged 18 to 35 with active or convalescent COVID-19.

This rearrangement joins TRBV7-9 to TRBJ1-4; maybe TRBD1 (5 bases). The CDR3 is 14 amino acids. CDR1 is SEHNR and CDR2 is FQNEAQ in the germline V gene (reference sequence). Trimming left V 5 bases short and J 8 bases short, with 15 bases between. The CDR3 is CASSIGREDEKLFF. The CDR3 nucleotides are TGTGCCAGCAGCATAGGCAGGGAAGACGAAAAACTGTTTTTT.

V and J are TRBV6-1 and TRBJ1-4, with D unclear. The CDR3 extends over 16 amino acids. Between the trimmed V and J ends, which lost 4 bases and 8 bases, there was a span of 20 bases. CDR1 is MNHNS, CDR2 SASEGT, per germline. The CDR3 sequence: CASSGVVEQPIEKLFF. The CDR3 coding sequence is TGTGCCAGCAGTGGGGTAGTGGAACAGCCCATAGAAAAACTGTTTTTT.

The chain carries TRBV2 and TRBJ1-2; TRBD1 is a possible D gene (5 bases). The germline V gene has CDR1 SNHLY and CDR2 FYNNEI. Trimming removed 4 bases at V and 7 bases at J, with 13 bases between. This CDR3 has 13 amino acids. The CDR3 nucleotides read TGTGCCAGCAGTGTCGCAGGGCAGGGTGGCTACACCTTC. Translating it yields CASSVAGQGGYTF.

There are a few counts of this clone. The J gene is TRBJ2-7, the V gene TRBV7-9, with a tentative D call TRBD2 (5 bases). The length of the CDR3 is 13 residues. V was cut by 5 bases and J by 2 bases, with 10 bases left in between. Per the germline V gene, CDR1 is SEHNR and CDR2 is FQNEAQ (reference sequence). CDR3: CASSPSGPYEQYF. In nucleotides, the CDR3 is TGTGCCAGCAGCCCCAGCGGACCCTACGAGCAGTACTTC.

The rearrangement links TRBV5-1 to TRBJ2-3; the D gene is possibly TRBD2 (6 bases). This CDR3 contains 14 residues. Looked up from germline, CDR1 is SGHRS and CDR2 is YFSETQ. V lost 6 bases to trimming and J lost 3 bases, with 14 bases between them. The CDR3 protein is CASKRSGGTDTQYF. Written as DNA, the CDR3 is TGCGCCAGCAAGCGGAGCGGAGGGACAGATACGCAGTATTTT.

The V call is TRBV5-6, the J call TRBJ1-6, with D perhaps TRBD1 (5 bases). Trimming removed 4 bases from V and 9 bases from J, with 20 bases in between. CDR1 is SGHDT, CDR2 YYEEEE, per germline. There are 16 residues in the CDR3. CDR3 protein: CASSPRGGTGGSPLHF. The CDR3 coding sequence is TGTGCCAGCAGCCCCCGGGGGGGTACCGGTGGTTCACCCCTCCACTTT.

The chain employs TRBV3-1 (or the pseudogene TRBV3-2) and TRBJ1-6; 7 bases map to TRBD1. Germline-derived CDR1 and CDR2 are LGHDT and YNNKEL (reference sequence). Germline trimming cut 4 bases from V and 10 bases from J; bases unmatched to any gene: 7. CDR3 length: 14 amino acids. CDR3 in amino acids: CASSPQGENSPLHF. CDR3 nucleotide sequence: TGTGCCAGCAGCCCTCAGGGGGAAAACTCACCCCTCCACTTT.

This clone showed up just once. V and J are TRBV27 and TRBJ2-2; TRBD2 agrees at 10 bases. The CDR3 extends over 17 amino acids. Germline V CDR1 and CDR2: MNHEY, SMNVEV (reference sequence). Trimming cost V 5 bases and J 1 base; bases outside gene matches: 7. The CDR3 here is CASSPHSGRLNTGELFF. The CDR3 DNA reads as TGTGCCAGCAGTCCTCATAGCGGGAGGTTGAACACCGGGGAGCTGTTTTTT.

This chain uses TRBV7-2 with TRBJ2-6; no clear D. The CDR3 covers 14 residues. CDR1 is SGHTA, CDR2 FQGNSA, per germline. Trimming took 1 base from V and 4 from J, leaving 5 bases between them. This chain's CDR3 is CASSLDGGANVLTF. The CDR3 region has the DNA TGTGCCAGCAGCTTAGACGGGGGGGCCAACGTCCTGACTTTC.

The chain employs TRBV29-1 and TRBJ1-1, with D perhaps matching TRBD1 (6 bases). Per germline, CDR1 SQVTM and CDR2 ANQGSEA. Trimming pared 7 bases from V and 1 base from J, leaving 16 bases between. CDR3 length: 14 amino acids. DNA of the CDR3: TGCAGCGCCACAGACAGGTACGAGAACACTGAAGCTTTCTTT. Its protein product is CSATDRYENTEAFF.

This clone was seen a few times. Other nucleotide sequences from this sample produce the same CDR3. The CDR3 spells CASSLAGGSNQPQHF. The CDR3 DNA reads TGCGCCAGCAGCTTGGCAGGGGGGAGTAATCAGCCCCAGCATTTT. The V gene is TRBV5-1, the J gene TRBJ1-5; 7 nucleotides agree with TRBD1. This CDR3 has 15 residues. J gave up 4 bases and V 0 bases, and 4 bases lay outside the gene matches. The germline V gene has CDR1 SGHRS and CDR2 YFSETQ.

CDR3 in DNA: TGTGCCAGCTCACTTCGGGCTCAGGGCTACAATGAGCAGTTCTTC. Encoded protein: CASSLRAQGYNEQFF. The rearrangement links TRBV18 to TRBJ2-1; D might be TRBD1 (5 bases). CDR3 length equals 15 residues. Per the germline V gene, CDR1 is KGHSH and CDR2 is LQKENI. V lost 4 bases and J lost 3, with 13 bases in between.

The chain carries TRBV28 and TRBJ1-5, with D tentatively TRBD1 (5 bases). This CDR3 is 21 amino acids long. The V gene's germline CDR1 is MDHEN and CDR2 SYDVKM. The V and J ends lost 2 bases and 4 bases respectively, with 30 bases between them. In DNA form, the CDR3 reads TGTGCCAGCAGTTTAATCCAGGGCCGAACTACCGTAGTTAATGGGAATCAGCCCCAGCATTTT. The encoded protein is CASSLIQGRTTVVNGNQPQHF.

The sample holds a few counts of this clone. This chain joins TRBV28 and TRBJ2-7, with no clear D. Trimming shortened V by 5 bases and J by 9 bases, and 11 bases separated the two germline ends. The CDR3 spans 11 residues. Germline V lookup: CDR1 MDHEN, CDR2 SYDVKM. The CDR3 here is CASSVHYMQYF. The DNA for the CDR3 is TGTGCCAGCAGTGTTCATTACATGCAGTACTTC.

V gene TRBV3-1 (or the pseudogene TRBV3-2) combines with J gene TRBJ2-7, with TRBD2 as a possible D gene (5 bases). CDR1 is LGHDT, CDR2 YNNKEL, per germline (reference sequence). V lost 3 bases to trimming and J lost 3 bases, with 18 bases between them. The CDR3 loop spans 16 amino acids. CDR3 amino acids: CASSHDEGRGVYEQYF. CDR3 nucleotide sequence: TGTGCCAGCAGCCATGACGAGGGAAGAGGCGTCTACGAGCAGTACTTC.

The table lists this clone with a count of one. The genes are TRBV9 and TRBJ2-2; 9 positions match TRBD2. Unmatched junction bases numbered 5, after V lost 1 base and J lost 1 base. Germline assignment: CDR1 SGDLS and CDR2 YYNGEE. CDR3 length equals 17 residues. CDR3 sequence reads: CASSVSATSGNTGELFF. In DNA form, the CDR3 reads TGTGCCAGCAGCGTATCAGCGACTAGCGGGAACACCGGGGAGCTGTTTTTT.

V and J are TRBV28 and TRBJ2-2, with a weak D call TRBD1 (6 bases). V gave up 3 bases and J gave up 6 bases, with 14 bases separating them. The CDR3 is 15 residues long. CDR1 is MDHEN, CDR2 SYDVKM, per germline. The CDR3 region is CASSLHDRPSGELFF. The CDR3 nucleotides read TGTGCCAGCAGTTTGCATGACAGGCCCTCCGGGGAGCTGTTTTTT.

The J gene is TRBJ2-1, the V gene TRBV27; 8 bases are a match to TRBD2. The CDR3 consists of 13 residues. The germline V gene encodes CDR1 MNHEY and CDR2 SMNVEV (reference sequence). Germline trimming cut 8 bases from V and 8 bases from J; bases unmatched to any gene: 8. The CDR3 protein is CASGSGGGDEQFF. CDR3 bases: TGTGCCAGCGGCAGCGGGGGCGGGGATGAGCAGTTCTTC.